This T cell receptor beta chain stems from a study of cytomegalovirus exposure and HLA in healthy donors. Study-level findings and limits: According to an earlier analysis, most TCR beta V segments yielded productive rearrangements about 90% or about 30% of the time. Presence/absence analyses assumed roughly uniform sequencing depth across donors, which may not hold.

CDR1 and CDR2 (germline): SGHTA, FQGNSA. Trimming took off 3 bases at V and 0 bases at J, with 12 bases between the two ends. The CDR3 consists of 15 residues. PCR was performed using 60 Vbeta and 13 Jbeta primers. Repertoires were generated with immunoSEQ multiplex PCR, while TCRdb's copy carries only in-frame clones and drops some. The repertoire holds 100,000 to 150,000 clones, more than 60% seen once, with about 3.4% in the top ten. With respect to this clone: As yet, its antigen is unknown.

The TCR comes from a man aged 25 to 45 in good health and CMV-seronegative. The V and J genes are TRBV7-2 and TRBJ2-7; possibly TRBD2 for D (5 bases). Sequencing was done on a sample of PBMCs. The CDR3 spells CASSLQAESSYEQYF. The CDR3, as DNA: TGTGCCAGCAGCTTGCAAGCGGAGAGCTCCTACGAGCAGTACTTC.